A selection of T cell receptor beta chains follows, all from one sample in a study of siplizumab effects on memory and regulatory T cells. Profiled with immunoSEQ multiplex PCR; TCRdb holds only in-frame clones, not every one. The table shows fewer than 100,000 clones, with approximately 95% occurring only once. The specimen sequenced was CD8+ T cells sorted from blood. These receptors were obtained from a human donor in good health. CDR3s include the opening cysteine and the closing phenylalanine or tryptophan. The D gene is left open where the match is weak. Clone size is not always given. Where it is, it says once, few, many or a class for expanded clones.

CDR3: CASSEYLQLRGYTF
DNA: TGTGCCAGCAGTGAATATCTACAGTTGAGAGGCTACACCTTC
size: .
V: TRBV2
D: .
J: TRBJ1-2

CDR3: CASSLGEASLGETQYF
DNA: TGTGCCAGCAGTTTAGGGGAGGCTTCCCTGGGGGAGACCCAGTACTTC
size: .
V: TRBV28
D: .
J: TRBJ2-5

CDR3: CASSPVANAEAFF
DNA: TGTGCCAGCAGCCCGGTGGCTAACGCTGAAGCTTTCTTT
size: .
V: TRBV9
D: .
J: TRBJ1-1

CDR3: CASSPEQGQPQHF
DNA: TGTGCCAGTAGTCCCGAACAGGGCCAGCCCCAGCATTTT
size: once
V: TRBV19
D: .
J: TRBJ1-5

CDR3: CASSLGTDYGYTF
DNA: TGTGCCAGCAGCTTAGGGACTGACTATGGCTACACCTTC
size: .
V: TRBV11-2
D: .
J: TRBJ1-2

CDR3: CASSQDSGEGGPGELFF
DNA: TGCGCCAGCAGCCAAGATTCCGGGGAAGGTGGTCCCGGGGAGCTGTTTTTT
size: .
V: TRBV4-1
D: .
J: TRBJ2-2

CDR3: CASSEIGWQGATYEQYF
DNA: TGCGCCAGCAGTGAGATTGGGTGGCAGGGCGCAACCTACGAGCAGTACTTC
size: .
V: TRBV10-2
D: .
J: TRBJ2-7

CDR3: CASSLAGTSGFEQFF
DNA: TGTGCCAGCAGCTTGGCCGGGACTAGCGGGTTCGAGCAGTTCTTC
size: .
V: TRBV7-8
D: TRBD2
J: TRBJ2-1

CDR3: CASSIVRAGSTDTQYF
DNA: TGTGCCAGTAGTATAGTTCGGGCAGGGAGCACAGATACGCAGTATTTT
size: .
V: TRBV19
D: .
J: TRBJ2-3

CDR3: CASSQGLARSYEQYF
DNA: TGTGCCAGCAGCCAAGGACTAGCGAGATCCTACGAGCAGTACTTC
size: .
V: TRBV4-2
D: TRBD2
J: TRBJ2-7

CDR3: CASSSGLTSYEQYF
DNA: TGTGCCAGCAGCTCGGGACTAACAAGCTACGAGCAGTACTTC
size: .
V: TRBV5-4
D: TRBD2
J: TRBJ2-7

CDR3: CASSQGTGTENTEAFF
DNA: TGCGCCAGCAGCCAAGGGACCGGGACAGAGAACACTGAAGCTTTCTTT
size: .
V: TRBV4-1
D: TRBD1
J: TRBJ1-1

CDR3: CASSLVSGANVLTF
DNA: TGTGCCAGCAGCTTAGTCTCTGGGGCCAACGTCCTGACTTTC
size: .
V: TRBV7-3
D: .
J: TRBJ2-6

CDR3: CSVWGQVRIYNEQFF
DNA: TGCAGCGTGTGGGGACAGGTGAGAATATACAATGAGCAGTTCTTC
size: .
V: TRBV29-1
D: TRBD1
J: TRBJ2-1

CDR3: CASSTSIGDYNEQFF
DNA: TGTGCCAGTAGTACAAGCATTGGGGATTACAATGAGCAGTTCTTC
size: .
V: TRBV19
D: .
J: TRBJ2-1

CDR3: CASNRRQGAYEQYF
DNA: TGTGCCAGCAACCGACGACAGGGGGCATACGAGCAGTACTTC
size: .
V: TRBV28
D: TRBD1
J: TRBJ2-7

CDR3: CASSQEVTSGWRETQYF
DNA: TGCGCCAGCAGCCAAGAGGTGACTAGCGGGTGGAGGGAGACCCAGTACTTC
size: once
V: TRBV4-1
D: TRBD2
J: TRBJ2-5

CDR3: CASSARWGTGPNEKLFF
DNA: TGTGCCAGCAGCGCACGTTGGGGGACAGGTCCTAATGAAAAACTGTTTTTT
size: few
V: TRBV9
D: TRBD1
J: TRBJ1-4

CDR3: CASSWPAGASGELFF
DNA: TGTGCCAGCAGTTGGCCAGCGGGAGCGTCCGGGGAGCTGTTTTTT
size: .
V: TRBV27
D: TRBD2
J: TRBJ2-2

CDR3: CASSIGSPTDTQYF
DNA: TGTGCCAGTAGTATAGGGTCCCCCACAGATACGCAGTATTTT
size: .
V: TRBV19
D: .
J: TRBJ2-3

CDR3: CASSKESQGATLNTEAFF
DNA: TGTGCCAGCAGCAAAGAAAGTCAGGGAGCGACCCTGAACACTGAAGCTTTCTTT
size: .
V: TRBV21-1
D: .
J: TRBJ1-1

CDR3: CTSSPLSTPGYNEQFF
DNA: TGCACCAGCAGTCCCTTGTCGACTCCTGGCTACAATGAGCAGTTCTTC
size: .
V: TRBV1
D: .
J: TRBJ2-1

CDR3: CASSAASSNEQFF
DNA: TGTGCCAGCAGCGCCGCTAGCAGCAATGAGCAGTTCTTC
size: .
V: TRBV7-6
D: .
J: TRBJ2-1

CDR3: CASVRPGTDTQYF
DNA: TGTGCCAGCGTACGGCCGGGCACAGATACGCAGTATTTT
size: .
V: TRBV7-9
D: .
J: TRBJ2-3

CDR3: CASSQDRGQGANYGYTF
DNA: TGCGCCAGCAGCCAAGATCGGGGACAGGGGGCTAACTATGGCTACACCTTC
size: .
V: TRBV4-1
D: TRBD1
J: TRBJ1-2

CDR3: CSVDVGKQFF
DNA: TGCAGCGTTGATGTGGGGAAGCAGTTCTTC
size: .
V: TRBV29-1
D: .
J: TRBJ2-1

CDR3: CASSIGTGHQPQHF
DNA: TGTGCCAGTAGTATTGGTACAGGGCATCAGCCCCAGCATTTT
size: .
V: TRBV19
D: .
J: TRBJ1-5

CDR3: CASSPGQNTGELFF
DNA: TGTGCCAGCTCACCGGGACAGAACACCGGGGAGCTGTTTTTT
size: .
V: TRBV18
D: .
J: TRBJ2-2

CDR3: CASIGTSRSSYNEQFF
DNA: TGTGCCAGCATCGGGACTAGCAGGAGCTCCTACAATGAGCAGTTCTTC
size: .
V: TRBV2
D: TRBD2
J: TRBJ2-1

CDR3: CASTRLSGANVLTF
DNA: TGTGCCAGCACCAGACTCTCTGGGGCCAACGTCCTGACTTTC
size: .
V: TRBV2
D: .
J: TRBJ2-6